These T cell receptor beta chains were read from a single sample in a study of blood T cells in healthy people across ages. A single record per CDR3 protein comes from TCRdb applying MiXCR to the 5' RACE reads. Of about 1,400,000 distinct CDR3 sequences listed, approximately 42% are singletons. Specimen: blood. Source of these receptors: a woman aged 18-35 years in good health. The CDR3 runs from the conserved cysteine through the conserved F or W. The D gene is left open where the match is weak. Only some rows state a clone size, as once, few, many or a class for expanded clones.

TRBJ2-7,-,TRBV10-1,-,CASSESGRSSYEQYF,TGCGCCAGCAGTGAGTCGGGGCGAAGCTCCTACGAGCAGTACTTC
TRBJ1-1,-,TRBV4-1,-,CASSLLGGIMNTEAFF,TGCGCCAGCAGCCTCCTTGGGGGAATAATGAACACTGAAGCTTTCTTT
TRBJ2-1,-,TRBV6-5,-,CASSYSDGSYNEQFF,TGTGCCAGCAGTTACTCGGATGGTTCCTACAATGAGCAGTTCTTC
TRBJ2-1,-,TRBV21-1,-,CASSKEGLLSGGSYNEQFF,TGTGCCAGCAGCAAAGAGGGGCTACTAAGCGGGGGATCCTACAATGAGCAGTTCTTC
TRBJ1-1,TRBD1,TRBV6-5,-,CASSTPGQGKTEAFF,TGTGCCAGCAGTACCCCGGGACAGGGGAAGACTGAAGCTTTCTTT
TRBJ2-7,TRBD1,TRBV4-1,-,CASSQESGQQPWEQYF,TGCGCCAGCAGCCAGGAATCGGGACAGCAACCTTGGGAGCAGTACTTC
TRBJ2-1,TRBD2,TRBV7-8,-,CASTTPTSGTMDEQFF,TGTGCCAGCACCACACCGACTAGCGGGACGATGGATGAGCAGTTCTTC
TRBJ2-1,-,TRBV11-2,-,CASSSTTGRYNERFF,TGTGCCAGCAGCTCGACCACTGGACGCTACAATGAGCGGTTCTTC
TRBJ2-4,-,TRBV9,-,CASSDGRGDIQYF,TGTGCCAGCAGCGACGGCAGGGGGGACATTCAGTACTTC
TRBJ2-4,TRBD2,TRBV2,-,CASSWEGQGNEQYF,TGTGCCAGCAGTTGGGAGGGCCAGGGCAATGAGCAGTACTTC
TRBJ2-7,-,TRBV20-1,many,CSASPGTIYEQYF,TGCAGTGCTAGTCCCGGGACGATCTACGAGCAGTACTTC
TRBJ2-5,TRBD2,TRBV12-3/TRBV12-4,few,CASSFTSALQETQYF,TGTGCCAGCAGTTTTACTAGCGCTTTGCAAGAGACCCAGTACTTC
TRBJ2-7,TRBD1,TRBV29-1,-,CSDRDRRSPYEQYF,TGCAGCGACCGGGACAGGAGAAGCCCCTACGAGCAGTACTTC
TRBJ2-1,-,TRBV7-9,many,CASLGGYNEQFF,TGTGCCAGTCTAGGGGGATACAATGAGCAGTTCTTC
TRBJ2-5,-,TRBV10-3,-,CAITSGGEQYF,TGTGCCATCACTTCAGGGGGGGAGCAGTACTTC
TRBJ2-1,-,TRBV7-9,-,CASSFAFSYEQFF,TGTGCCAGCAGCTTTGCATTCTCCTACGAGCAGTTCTTC
TRBJ2-7,TRBD1,TRBV7-9,many,CASSPGQIYEQYF,TGTGCCAGCAGCCCGGGACAGATCTACGAGCAGTACTTC
TRBJ1-6,-,TRBV10-3,-,CAINGGDNSPLHF,TGTGCCATCAATGGGGGGGATAATTCACCCCTCCACTTT
TRBJ2-5,-,TRBV3-1,-,CASSQDTQTQYF,TGTGCCAGCAGCCAAGATACCCAGACCCAGTACTTC
TRBJ2-5,TRBD1,TRBV12-3/TRBV12-4,-,CASSLFQGARETQYF,TGTGCCAGCAGTTTATTTCAGGGGGCGCGGGAGACCCAGTACTTC
TRBJ2-3,TRBD1,TRBV2,few,CASSWDRGSTDTQYF,TGTGCCAGCAGTTGGGACAGGGGCTCCACAGATACGCAGTATTTT
TRBJ2-6,-,TRBV9,few,CASSADLTSGANVLTF,TGTGCCAGCAGCGCGGACTTGACCTCTGGGGCCAACGTCCTGACTTTC